The clone carrying this TCR beta chain was seen many times. This specimen belongs to a study of early T cells in non-severe SARS-CoV-2 infection. Study-level information: Chains were not paired, and sequencing was done on bulk RNA from unsorted whole blood.

Between the trimmed V and J ends, which lost 8 bases and 7 bases, there was a span of 8 bases. CDR1 is MNHNY and CDR2 is SVGAGI in the germline V gene (reference sequence). The CDR3 contains 10 residues. The library protocol tagged individual cDNA molecules with unique molecular identifiers. MiXCR was run by TCRdb on the 5' RACE reads, yielding one entry per CDR3 protein. This sample yields some 120,000 distinct CDR3 sequences, of which 14% to 15% are seen a single time; 20% to 25% belongs to the top ten. The sample consisted of whole blood. The receptor was derived from an adult who was a healthcare worker with PCR-confirmed SARS-CoV-2 infection or an uninfected control (not recorded which). This sequence joins TRBV6-6 and TRBJ1-1; D ambiguous. The CDR3 nucleotides are TGTGCCAGCTTTAAGGGTGAAGCTTTCTTT. As protein: CASFKGEAFF.